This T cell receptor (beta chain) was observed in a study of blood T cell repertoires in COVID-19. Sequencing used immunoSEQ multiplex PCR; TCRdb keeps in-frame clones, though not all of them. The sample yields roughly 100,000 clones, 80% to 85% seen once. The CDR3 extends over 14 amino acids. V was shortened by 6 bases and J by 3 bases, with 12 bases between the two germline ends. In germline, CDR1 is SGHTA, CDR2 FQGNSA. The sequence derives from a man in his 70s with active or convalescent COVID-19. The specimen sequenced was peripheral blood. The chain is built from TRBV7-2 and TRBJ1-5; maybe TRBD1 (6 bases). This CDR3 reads CASSRGGANQPQHF. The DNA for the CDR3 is TGTGCCAGCAGTCGGGGGGGGGCCAATCAGCCCCAGCATTTT.